One and the same sample provided the 10 T cell receptor beta chains below, sequenced in a study of blood T cell repertoires in COVID-19 (dated by TCRdb to the early 2020s). The library was produced with the immunoSEQ multiplex PCR assay. Sourced from immuneACCESS, this table was stored by TCRdb with only in-frame sequences that have V and J called. A share of the clones is absent; for the studies checked, an unresolved V gene accounts for under half, and the remainder has no known explanation. The sample table lists 100,000 to 110,000 clones, roughly 90% of them with a count of one. The top ten hold 6.5% to 8% of the sample. The sequenced material came from peripheral blood. The receptors were sampled from a man between 25 and 39 years old in a cohort sampled during active COVID-19.

The chain carries TRBV10-3 and TRBJ2-1, with 8 bases fitting TRBD2. This CDR3 spans 18 amino acids. The J segment lost 5 bases and the V segment lost 3 bases, leaving 15 bases of the junction unmatched. CDR1 and CDR2 (germline): ENHRY, SYGVKD. The CDR3, as DNA: TGTGCCATCAGTGACCCGCGGGCTAGCGGGCCCGCCCACAATGAGCAGTTCTTC. Protein: CAISDPRASGPAHNEQFF.

The CDR3 sequence is CASSGRTGYFSYNSPLHF. The CDR3 region has the DNA TGTGCCAGCAGTGGGCGGACAGGGTATTTCTCCTATAATTCACCCCTCCACTTT. V is TRBV6-1 and J is TRBJ1-6; 8 bases fit TRBD1. The germline V gene encodes CDR1 MNHNS and CDR2 SASEGT. Trimming removed 4 bases from V and 0 bases from J; junction bases left unmatched: 8. This CDR3 is built from 18 residues.

This chain connects TRBV4-2 to TRBJ1-2, with a weak D call TRBD1 (6 bases). Germline CDR1 LGHNA, CDR2 YNFKEQ. The length of the CDR3 is 13 residues. The germline V and J ends were trimmed by 1 base and 3 bases, with 6 bases remaining between them. DNA for the CDR3: TGTGCCAGCAGCCAAGGACAGGACTATGGCTACACCTTC. Protein: CASSQGQDYGYTF.

The V gene is TRBV4-1, the J gene TRBJ2-3; D is unclear. V lost 1 base and J 5 bases, leaving 4 bases between the germline ends. Germline CDR1 is MGHRA and CDR2 is YSYEKL. This CDR3 has 12 residues. The CDR3 here is CASSQALDTQYF. CDR3 nucleotide sequence: TGCGCCAGCAGCCAAGCGTTAGATACGCAGTATTTT.

This clone was observed a handful of times. The CDR3 DNA follows: TGTGCCAGCTCACCCACCCAGGACAGGTATCAGCCCCAGCATTTT. Residues: CASSPTQDRYQPQHF. The chain carries TRBV18 and TRBJ1-5; 7 nucleotides agree with TRBD1. This CDR3 spans 15 amino acids. The germline gives CDR1 KGHSH, CDR2 LQKENI. V shed 3 bases and J 5 bases; nucleotides not matched to a gene: 7.

The chain joins TRBV2 to TRBJ1-4; D may be TRBD1 (6 bases). Trimming removed 5 bases from V and 8 bases from J, with 21 bases in between. The CDR3 runs to 16 residues. Germline V CDR1 and CDR2: SNHLY, FYNNEI. The CDR3 DNA follows: TGTGCCAGCAGTTCCCTTGGCAGGGGTTCGGGGGAAAAACTGTTTTTT. It is translated as CASSSLGRGSGEKLFF.

V usage is TRBV19 and J usage is TRBJ1-5; 10 bases fit TRBD1. The V and J ends lost 5 bases and 6 bases, in that order; junction bases with no gene match: 10. The germline CDR1 and CDR2 sequences are LNHDA and SQIVND (reference sequence). The CDR3 is made up of 16 amino acids. The chain's CDR3 is CASSSPKTGGVQPQHF. The DNA of the CDR3 is TGTGCCAGTAGTTCCCCTAAGACAGGGGGCGTTCAGCCCCAGCATTTT.

V and J are TRBV2 and TRBJ1-4; weak D call: TRBD1 (5 bases). The CDR3 runs 14 residues. The V and J ends lost 3 bases and 7 bases respectively, with 12 bases between them. Per germline, CDR1 SNHLY and CDR2 FYNNEI. CDR3 loop: CASSDSRALEKLFF. The CDR3 DNA reads TGTGCCAGCAGTGATAGCAGGGCTCTTGAAAAACTGTTTTTT.

The V call is TRBV27, the J call TRBJ1-5; D might be TRBD1 (6 bases). The germline CDR1 and CDR2 sequences are MNHEY and SMNVEV (reference sequence). This CDR3 contains 16 residues. Between the trimmed V and J ends, which lost 6 bases and 2 bases, there was a span of 17 bases. The CDR3 DNA sequence: TGTGCCAGCAGCCCCTGGGGGGGCGCCGGCAATCAGCCCCAGCATTTT. Translated: CASSPWGGAGNQPQHF.

CDR3 in DNA: TGCAGTGCCACGCGCGGGGGCGCGCAGTATTTT. It translates to CSATRGGAQYF. V is TRBV20-1 and J is TRBJ2-3, with D maybe TRBD2 (7 bases). The ends were cut back, 6 bases at V and 10 bases at J, with 14 bases in the middle. CDR1 DFQATT and CDR2 SNEGSKA come from the germline V gene (reference sequence). The CDR3 consists of 11 residues.